The present entry profiles one T cell receptor (beta chain) with its context. The data derive from a study of blood T cell repertoires in COVID-19. Produced via immunoSEQ multiplex PCR; TCRdb's table is partial and in-frame only. The repertoire holds 100,000 or so clones, with 75% to 85% as singletons. CDR1 SNHLY and CDR2 FYNNEI come from the germline V gene. V was clipped by 2 bases and J by 3 bases, with 11 bases between them. The CDR3 loop spans 14 amino acids. This TCR came from a human donor in a cohort sampled during active COVID-19. This chain connects TRBV2 to TRBJ2-7; D remains unclear. Source material: peripheral blood. CDR3 coding DNA: TGTGCCAGCAGTGAATTTTCTATTTTCTACGAGCAGTACTTC. It translates to CASSEFSIFYEQYF.